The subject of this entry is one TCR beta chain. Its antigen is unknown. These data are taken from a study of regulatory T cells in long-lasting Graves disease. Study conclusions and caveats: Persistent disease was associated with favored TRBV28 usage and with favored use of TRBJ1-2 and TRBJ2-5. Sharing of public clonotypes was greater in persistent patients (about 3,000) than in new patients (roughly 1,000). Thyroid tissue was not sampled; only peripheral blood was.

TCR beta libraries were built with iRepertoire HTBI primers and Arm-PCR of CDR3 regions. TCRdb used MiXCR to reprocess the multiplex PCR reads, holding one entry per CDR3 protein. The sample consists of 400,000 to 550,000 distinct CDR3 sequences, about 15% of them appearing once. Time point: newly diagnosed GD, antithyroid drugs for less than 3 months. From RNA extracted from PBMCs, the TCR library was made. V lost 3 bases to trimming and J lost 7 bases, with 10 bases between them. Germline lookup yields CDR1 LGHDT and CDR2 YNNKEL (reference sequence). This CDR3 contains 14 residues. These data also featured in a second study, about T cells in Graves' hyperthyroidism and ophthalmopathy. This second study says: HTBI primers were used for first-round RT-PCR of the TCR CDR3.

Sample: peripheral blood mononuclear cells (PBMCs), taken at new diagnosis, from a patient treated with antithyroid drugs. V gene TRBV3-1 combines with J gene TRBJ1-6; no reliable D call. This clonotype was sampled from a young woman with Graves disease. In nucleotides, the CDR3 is TGTGCCAGCAGCCAGGGAGGGAACAATTCACCCCTCCACTTT. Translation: CASSQGGNNSPLHF.